This entry is about one T cell receptor beta chain. These data come from a study of shared clonotypes between healthy human individuals. V lost 5 bases and J 4 bases, leaving 7 bases between the germline ends. CDR3 length: 12 amino acids. The germline V gene has CDR1 LNHDA and CDR2 SQIVND (reference sequence). Sequencing was performed with immunoSEQ multiplex PCR; in TCRdb, only in-frame clones are kept and a portion is missing. Of 2,500,000 or so clones in the sample, around 94% are singletons; the top ten hold around 0.14%. Sequenced material: naive CD4+ T cells sorted from blood. Subset defined: CD45RA+ positively selected. This sequence was found in a man aged 18 to 35 in good health. This rearrangement joins TRBV19 to TRBJ2-3; D ambiguous. For the CDR3, the DNA is TGTGCCAGTAGTCTGACCTCAGATACGCAGTATTTT. This encodes CASSLTSDTQYF.